What follows are 7 T cell receptor beta chains derived from one specimen sequenced in a study of blood T cell repertoires in COVID-19. TCRdb keeps only in-frame clones here, not all; method: immunoSEQ multiplex PCR. In the table there are about 54,000 clones, 65% to 90% of which are singletons. Input material: peripheral blood. Source of these receptors: a human donor in a cohort sampled during active COVID-19.

This chain links TRBV7-9 with TRBJ2-1; TRBD2 matches 13 bases. The CDR3 sequence is 14 residues long. CDR1 and CDR2 from the germline V gene are SEHNR and FQNEAQ (reference sequence). The trim removed 5 bases at V and 5 bases at J, leaving 0 bases unmatched. The CDR3 protein is CASSGTSGNNEQFF. Here the CDR3 DNA reads TGTGCCAGCAGCGGGACTAGCGGGAACAATGAGCAGTTCTTC.

The CDR3 reads CASSRGPGGTYNEQFF. DNA of the CDR3: TGTGCCAGCAGCCGGGGACCGGGGGGGACCTACAATGAGCAGTTCTTC. The V call is TRBV7-9, the J call TRBJ2-1; 8 nucleotides agree with TRBD2. This CDR3 is 16 amino acids long. In germline, CDR1 is SEHNR, CDR2 FQNEAQ (reference sequence). J lost 2 bases, V lost 5 bases, and 8 bases had no gene match.

This rearrangement joins TRBV5-1 to TRBJ1-5, with D maybe TRBD1 (5 bases). Trimming shortened V by 4 bases and J by 3 bases, and 11 bases separated the two germline ends. The germline CDR1 and CDR2 sequences are SGHRS and YFSETQ. The length of the CDR3 is 14 residues. This CDR3 reads CASSLGAFNQPQHF. DNA of the CDR3: TGCGCCAGCAGCCTAGGGGCGTTCAATCAGCCCCAGCATTTT.

The V gene is TRBV24-1, the J gene TRBJ2-5; D is ambiguous. This CDR3 region has 13 residues. CDR1 is KGHDR and CDR2 is SFDVKD in the germline V gene. V lost 5 bases and J lost 1, with 7 bases in between. DNA of the CDR3: TGTGCCACCAGTGGGGCAGCCCAAGAGACCCAGTACTTC. It translates to CATSGAAQETQYF.

This clone was observed a single time. This chain links TRBV30 with TRBJ1-3, with D hard to call. Germline V lookup: CDR1 GTSNPN, CDR2 SVGIG (reference sequence). The CDR3 runs to 15 residues. V dropped 3 bases and J dropped 0 bases, with 12 bases sitting between them. The CDR3 spells CAWSPPVASGNTIYF. In DNA, the CDR3 is TGTGCCTGGAGCCCACCGGTTGCCTCTGGAAACACCATATATTTT. The full variable domain, with the rest looked up from reference TRBV30 and TRBJ1-3, is SQTIHQWPATLVQPVGSPLSLECTVEGTSNPNLYWYRQAAGRGLQLLFYSVGIGQISSEVPQNLSASRPQDRQFILSSKKLLLSDSGFYLCAWSPPVASGNTIYFGEGSWLTVV.

CDR3 amino acids: CASSRQTSGTFYEQYF. CDR3 coding DNA: TGCGCCAGCAGCCGCCAGACTAGCGGGACCTTTTACGAGCAGTACTTC. J is TRBJ2-7 and V is TRBV4-1, with TRBD2 matching over 11 bases. CDR1 and CDR2 (germline): MGHRA, YSYEKL. The length of the CDR3 is 16 residues. The trim removed 4 bases at V and 4 bases at J, leaving 9 bases unmatched.

V gene TRBV7-9 combines with J gene TRBJ1-1; TRBD1 agrees at 7 bases. Trimming at V came to 2 bases and at J to 1 base, leaving 1 base not matched to a gene. This CDR3 region has 14 residues. Germline V gene lookup returns CDR1 SEHNR and CDR2 FQNEAQ (reference sequence). The CDR3 protein is CASSLRTGNTEAFF. In DNA form, the CDR3 reads TGTGCCAGCAGCTTAAGGACAGGGAACACTGAAGCTTTCTTT.